What follows describes a single T cell receptor (beta chain). No antigen is known for it. It has no much larger one-base neighbor in the sample; base qualities were not kept. TCRbeta CDR3 regions were sequenced with the immunoSEQ Assay. After extraction, genomic DNA underwent amplification by bias-controlled multiplex PCR, followed by high-throughput sequencing. The original pipeline was this. Collapsing and filtering of sequences were performed to quantify the absolute abundance of each unique TCRbeta CDR3 region. T cell fraction was estimated by normalizing TCRbeta template counts to usable DNA, with usable DNA measured through amplification of reference genes found in all nucleated cells. Repertoire TCRs were annotated as SARS-CoV-2-specific by exact matching of V gene, CDR3 amino acid sequence and J gene to a known reactive TCR set. The reference SARS-CoV-2 TCR set came from MIRA and was filtered for enrichment in COVID-19-positive ImmuneCODE repertoires, removing public or cross-reactive TCRs. Based on the MIRA antigens, annotated TCRs were further analysed at the level of specific ORF or position within ORF. Depth was the summed frequency of annotated unique rearrangements, while breadth was defined as annotated unique rearrangements over total unique productive rearrangements. TCR breadth was compared between groups using two-sided Wilcoxon rank-sum tests. TCRdb provides this immuneACCESS table in a form limited to in-frame rearrangements. Some clones are lacking; in checked studies, under half of them reflect an unresolved V gene, and why the rest are absent is not known. V, J and clone size are those of that table, while D and trimming were read from the DNA. Present in this sample are 350,000 to 400,000 clones, roughly nine tenths of which were seen just once. The ten biggest clones cover 3.5% of the sample.

The CDR3, cysteine through phenylalanine, is 13 amino acids long. The only DNA kept is the CDR3, 39 bases in frame from the first base. From a lookup of the germline V gene, CDR1 and CDR2 are MNHEY and SVGAGI. V drops 7 bases and J drops 9 bases, leaving 16 bases in between. The label giving this sample's treatment or condition can be read as: roughly 20 received Ad26.COV2.S at low or high dose, single or two shots; roughly five received placebo; per-sample allocation not given. For vaccine and placebo recipients, repertoires were sequenced using samples collected on day 63 after the first injection. Between 29 July and 7 August 2020, Cohort 1b enrolled 20 to 30 adults aged 18-55 years at one site in Boston, USA. Ad26.COV2.S was a replication-incompetent adenovirus type 26 vector that expressed a prefusion-stabilized SARS-CoV-2 spike protein derived from the original Wuhan strain. This specimen belongs to a study of Ad26.COV2.S vaccination and SARS-CoV-2 variants (TCRdb year 2021). Looking at the study overall: Donors in the vaccine arm were drawn from COV1001, a multicentre, randomized, double-blind, placebo-controlled phase I-IIa trial testing Ad26.COV2.S in healthy adults. Dosing of Ad26.COV2.S was intramuscular, at either 5x10^10 or 1x10^11 viral particles, delivered as one shot or as two shots spaced 56 days apart. The specificity and breadth of SARS-CoV-2-reactive T cell receptors after Ad26.COV2.S vaccination were assessed by TCRbeta repertoire sequencing. The TCR-sequenced set comprised around 32 samples: some 19 Ad26.COV2.S vaccine recipients, 5 placebo recipients and 8 SARS-CoV-2 convalescent individuals. Participants in the trial were split at random into five groups of five each, receiving low-dose or high-dose Ad26.COV2.S once or twice, or else placebo on both occasions. Blinding of investigators to trial group allocation was maintained during experiments and outcome assessment. Study-level results and caveats: Spike-specific TCR breadth was higher in Ad26.COV2.S recipients than in placebo recipients (P = 0.0014). It was noted by the authors that total T cell responses may have been underestimated by the TCR breadth and depth analyses. The study was not powered for comparison of responses between vaccine doses or regimens. After vaccination, spike-specific CD8+ and CD4+ T cell responses were reported to show substantial breadth. Comparable non-spike TCR breadth was observed between vaccine and placebo recipients, consistent with only spike being contained in the vaccine.

The specimen was peripheral blood, collected in a trial of Ad26.COV2.S vaccine versus placebo. This sequence uses TRBV6-5 and TRBJ2-1; the D gene is possibly TRBD1, with 5 bases matching. The receptor's source is a person between 18 and 59 years old who received the Ad26.COV2.S COVID-19 vaccine or a placebo. The CDR3 is CASTRGPSGEQFF. The sequenced DNA: TGTGCCAGCACTAGGGGCCCTTCGGGTGAGCAGTTCTTC.